Many counts were recorded for the clone carrying this T cell receptor beta chain. The antigen remains undetermined. At one boundary the junction diverges from the germline segment, which might be a read error. This specimen comes from a study of CD8 T cells in ankylosing spondylitis. Study-level findings and limits: It appeared that ankylosing spondylitis blood was characterized by a TCR beta motif of several highly homologous variants. The authors found the disease-linked clones to be CD8+ and relatively rare in peripheral blood. Matched ankylosing spondylitis synovial fluid reportedly showed significant enrichment of disease-linked clones.

TCRdb fed the 5' RACE reads into MiXCR, producing one record per CDR3 protein. Here the sample spans roughly 700,000 distinct CDR3 sequences, over 15% being singletons. This receptor was obtained from a male donor with ankylosing spondylitis. Sequences were obtained from blood, either unsorted or a sorted T cell fraction (not recorded which).

CDR3 residues: CASSLKQGATEELFF. CDR3 DNA: TGCGCCAGCAGCTTAAAACAGGGGGCTACCGAGGAGCTGTTTTTT. The chain carries TRBV5-1 and TRBJ2-2; 9 positions match TRBD1. Germline assignment: CDR1 SGHRS and CDR2 YFSETQ. The CDR3 sequence is 15 residues long. Full variable domain (missing parts from reference TRBV5-1 and TRBJ2-2): KAGVTQTPRYLIKTRGQQVTLSCSPISGHRSVSWYQQTPGQGLQFLFEYFSETQRNKGNFPGRFSGRQFSNSRSEMNVSTLELGDSALYLCASSLKQGATEELFFGEGSRLTVL.